A selection of T cell receptor beta chains follows, all from one sample in a study of cytomegalovirus exposure and HLA in healthy donors. The table came from immunoSEQ multiplex PCR; TCRdb's copy has only in-frame clones and leaves some out. The sample carries 86,000 or so clones, around 79% recorded once. Sequenced material: PBMCs. Receptors originate from a woman aged 40 to 50 in good health and CMV-seropositive. Both conserved end residues are part of each CDR3. The D gene is left open where the match is weak. Only part of the rows carry a size: once, few, many, or a class if the clone is expanded.

>TRBJ1-1|TRBV4-2|-|-
CASSQEEQYTEAFF
TGTGCCAGCAGCCAGGAGGAACAGTACACTGAAGCTTTCTTT
>TRBJ1-1|TRBV25-1|TRBD1|-
CASRRTGGEAFF
TGTGCCAGCAGGAGGACAGGGGGTGAAGCTTTCTTT
>TRBJ2-3|TRBV7-3|-|-
CASSLGGGPTDTQYF
TGTGCCAGCAGCTTAGGGGGAGGCCCTACAGATACGCAGTATTTT
>TRBJ2-7|TRBV27|-|-
CASSTGRPREPLYF
TGTGCCAGCAGTACAGGGCGCCCCAGGGAGCCGCTGTACTTC
>TRBJ1-5|TRBV27|-|-
CASSPQGNQPQHF
TGTGCCAGCAGTCCACAGGGAAATCAGCCCCAGCATTTT
>TRBJ1-6|TRBV14|TRBD1|once
CASSRPGQYNSPLHF
TGTGCCAGCAGCCGTCCGGGACAGTATAATTCACCCCTCCACTTT
>TRBJ1-4|TRBV28|-|few
CASSLETPNEKLFF
TGTGCCAGCAGTTTAGAAACTCCAAATGAAAAACTGTTTTTT
>TRBJ1-5|TRBV6-5|-|-
CASSPTVNQPQHF
TGTGCCAGCAGTCCGACAGTTAATCAGCCCCAGCATTTT
>TRBJ2-7|TRBV10-3|TRBD2|-
CATRLAGAYEQYF
TGTGCCACTAGACTAGCGGGGGCCTACGAGCAGTACTTC
>TRBJ1-3|TRBV30|-|-
CAATKGAYSGNTIYF
TGTGCCGCCACGAAGGGAGCGTACTCTGGAAACACCATATATTTT
>TRBJ1-1|TRBV5-4|-|-
CASRQLPGTEAFF
TGTGCCAGCAGACAACTTCCGGGCACTGAAGCTTTCTTT
>TRBJ2-2|TRBV9|-|few
CASSVDGNGELFF
TGTGCCAGCAGCGTAGACGGGAATGGGGAGCTGTTTTTT
>TRBJ2-3|TRBV5-1|-|-
CASTLYLSTDTQYF
TGCGCCAGCACCCTATACCTAAGCACAGATACGCAGTATTTT